The present T cell receptor (beta chain) was sequenced within a study of T cell changes during pregnancy in multiple sclerosis. The CDR3 contains 14 residues. Trimming removed 5 bases at V and 4 bases at J, with 14 bases between. The germline gives CDR1 SEHNR, CDR2 FQNEAQ (reference sequence). Repertoires were generated with immunoSEQ multiplex PCR, while TCRdb's copy carries only in-frame clones and drops some. Of some 77,000 clones listed, more than 80% are singletons. Source: CD4+ T cells from peripheral blood mononuclear cells, taken before pregnancy. The TCR originated in a female donor with multiple sclerosis, enrolled in a pregnancy study. V and J are TRBV7-9 and TRBJ2-5; D might be TRBD1 (5 bases). The chain's CDR3 is CASSPLVQVETQYF. The CDR3 DNA follows: TGTGCCAGCAGCCCCCTGGTACAGGTAGAGACCCAGTACTTC.